One sample yielded the 2 T cell receptor beta chains listed below, sequenced in a study of glioma-infiltrating T cells after dendritic cell vaccination. The protocol was immunoSEQ multiplex PCR, while the TCRdb copy is restricted to in-frame clones and leaves out a portion. Of tens of thousands of clones listed, 85% were seen once; the top ten hold roughly 8.4%. This sample's time point: after dendritic cell vaccination, including at tumor progression/relapse. Specimen: blood, collected after dendritic cell vaccination. The receptors shown here come from a human donor with glioblastoma.

The chain couples TRBV13 to TRBJ2-3; TRBD1 is a possible D gene (5 bases). Germline CDR1 reads PRHDT; CDR2 reads FYEKMQ (reference sequence). The CDR3 is 14 residues long. V dropped 5 bases and J dropped 0 bases, with 9 bases sitting between them. CDR3: CASSPRTSTDTQYF. The DNA for the CDR3 is TGTGCCAGCAGCCCCCGGACAAGCACAGATACGCAGTATTTT.

The V and J genes are TRBV27 and TRBJ2-7; a possible D gene is TRBD1 (6 bases). Trimming removed 3 bases from V and 7 bases from J, with 16 bases in between. CDR1 and CDR2 from the germline V gene are MNHEY and SMNVEV (reference sequence). This CDR3 is 14 amino acids long. The CDR3 bases are TGTGCCAGCAGTTTCCGCTCTACTCAGGGGGAGCAGTACTTC. This translates into CASSFRSTQGEQYF.